Listed here is a single T cell receptor beta chain. Germline V gene lookup returns CDR1 DFQATT and CDR2 SNEGSKA (reference sequence). This CDR3 is built from 13 residues. This sample stems from a study of glioma-infiltrating T cells. Amplification of TCR alpha and beta CDR3 regions from RNA used iRepertoire nested multiplex PCR. One-step reverse transcription and amplification started from approximately 100-400 ng of tissue mRNA or PBMC total RNA. TCRdb ran MiXCR on the multiplex PCR reads and lists one entry per CDR3 protein. Altogether approximately 89,000 distinct CDR3 sequences are present, roughly 23% being singletons, with the ten largest covering 6.7%.

The receptor was isolated from a human donor with low-grade glioma or glioblastoma, undergoing nonglioma brain surgery, or in good health (not recorded which). Sequenced material: glioma tissue, nonneoplastic brain tissue, or PBMCs (not recorded which). This chain links TRBV20-1 with TRBJ2-1, with 10 bases aligning to TRBD1. The CDR3 DNA sequence: TGCAGCGTTGATGGGACAGGGGTCAATGAGCAGTTCTTC. It specifies CSVDGTGVNEQFF.